Below are 25 T cell receptor beta chains sequenced from a single sample in a study of cytomegalovirus exposure and HLA in healthy donors (dated by TCRdb to the late 2010s). Library method: the immunoSEQ multiplex PCR assay. The multiplex PCR relied on a mix of 60 forward primers for TCR Vbeta segments and 13 reverse primers for TCR Jbeta segments. The source is immuneACCESS, and TCRdb retained only in-frame sequences with V and J called. Part of the clones is not carried over; for the studies checked, unresolved V genes explain less than half of this, and the remainder is unexplained. The sample's clone listing holds tens of thousands of clones. Of the sample, 22% is held by the ten largest clones. The sample consisted of PBMCs. These receptors came from a man aged 55 to 70 in good health and CMV-seropositive.

This sequence joins TRBV7-9 and TRBJ2-7; 7 bases agree with TRBD2. The V gene end was trimmed by 5 bases and the J gene end by 0 bases; junction bases not matched to a gene: 10. This CDR3 has 16 residues. Germline CDR1 reads SEHNR; CDR2 reads FQNEAQ (reference sequence). The CDR3: CASSPPLGTNSYEQYF. In nucleotides, the CDR3 is TGTGCCAGCAGCCCCCCGTTAGGGACTAACTCCTACGAGCAGTACTTC.

J is TRBJ1-2 and V is TRBV15; tentatively, D is TRBD1 (5 bases). The ends were cut back, 1 base at V and 6 bases at J, with 12 bases in the middle. From germline, CDR1 is LNHNV and CDR2 YYDKDF (reference sequence). The CDR3 extends over 14 amino acids. The DNA for the CDR3 is TGTGCCACCAGCAGAGGGGACGGAGGGGATGGCTACACCTTC. Amino acids: CATSRGDGGDGYTF.

The rearrangement joins TRBV29-1 to TRBJ2-1, with 8 bases matching TRBD2. From germline, CDR1 is SQVTM and CDR2 ANQGSEA. The CDR3 spans 14 residues. With 6 bases clipped from V and 0 bases from J, the junction kept 4 bases outside the gene matches. The CDR3 here is CSVESGSSYNEQFF. The CDR3 nucleotides read TGCAGCGTGGAAAGCGGGAGCTCCTACAATGAGCAGTTCTTC.

This sequence joins TRBV18 and TRBJ2-7, with 10 nucleotides matching TRBD2. The CDR3 sequence is 16 residues long. Germline trimming cut 5 bases from V and 1 base from J; bases unmatched to any gene: 8. Per the germline V gene, CDR1 is KGHSH and CDR2 is LQKENI. The CDR3 protein is CASSRGAGGSSYEQYF. The CDR3 DNA reads TGTGCCAGCTCAAGAGGAGCGGGAGGGAGTTCCTACGAGCAGTACTTC. The complete variable domain, with remaining parts taken from reference TRBV18 and TRBJ2-7, reads NAGVMQNPRHLVRRRGQEARLRCSPMKGHSHVYWYRQLPEEGLKFMVYLQKENIIDESGMPKERFSAEFPKEGPSILRIQQVVRGDSAAYFCASSRGAGGSSYEQYFGPGTRLTVT.

This sequence joins TRBV30 and TRBJ1-2; D possibly corresponds to TRBD1 (6 bases). CDR3 length: 13 amino acids. Germline-derived CDR1 and CDR2 are GTSNPN and SVGIG (reference sequence). Between the trimmed V and J ends, which lost 0 bases and 6 bases, there was a span of 11 bases. The chain's CDR3 is CAWSVGPGDGYTF. The CDR3 nucleotides read TGTGCCTGGAGTGTAGGCCCAGGGGATGGCTACACCTTC.

This chain links TRBV5-4 with TRBJ1-2, with TRBD1 identical over 9 bases. This CDR3 has 15 amino acids. The V and J ends lost 3 bases and 8 bases, in that order; junction bases with no gene match: 11. Germline assignment: CDR1 SGHNT and CDR2 YYREEE (reference sequence). CDR3 amino acids: CASSSNPQGADGYTF. The CDR3 DNA is TGTGCCAGCAGCTCAAACCCACAGGGGGCTGACGGCTACACCTTC.

The chain employs TRBV6-1 and TRBJ2-7, with D possibly TRBD2 on 6 matching bases. CDR3 length: 13 residues. V was pared by 4 bases and J by 6 bases, with 13 bases between. The germline gives CDR1 MNHNS, CDR2 SASEGT. The CDR3 region is CASSGLAKGEQYF. The CDR3 DNA sequence: TGTGCCAGCAGTGGGCTAGCGAAAGGCGAGCAGTACTTC.

The rearrangement links TRBV5-4 to TRBJ1-2, with D maybe TRBD1 (5 bases). The germline V and J ends were trimmed by 7 bases and 4 bases, with 20 bases remaining between them. CDR1 and CDR2 (germline): SGHNT, YYREEE (reference sequence). The CDR3 totals 15 residues. The CDR3 coding sequence is TGTGCCAGCGGGGTTGGGACGGAGGGGCTCTATGGCTACACCTTC. Amino acid sequence: CASGVGTEGLYGYTF.

The chain uses TRBV5-3 and TRBJ1-2, with 10 bases aligning to TRBD1. TRBV5-3 is an ORF, and what it does is uncertain. V dropped 5 bases and J dropped 0; count of bases not matched to a gene: 10. The CDR3 loop spans 17 amino acids. CDR3 sequence: CARRYAGQGCSNYGYTF. The CDR3 nucleotides are TGTGCCAGAAGGTACGCGGGACAGGGGTGTTCTAACTATGGCTACACCTTC.

The CDR3 is CASSPGLSSYNEQFF. CDR3 DNA sequence: TGTGCCAGCAGCCCGGGACTCAGCTCCTACAATGAGCAGTTCTTC. The genes are TRBV7-7 and TRBJ2-1, with D perhaps matching TRBD2 (6 bases). Germline loops: CDR1 SSHAT, CDR2 FNYEAQ (reference sequence). The CDR3 runs 15 residues. Trimming cost V 5 bases and J 0 bases, with 11 bases left between them.

The CDR3 DNA sequence: TGTGCCAGCAGAAGGAGTCGGCTAGTATCATACAATGAGCAGTTCTTC. It specifies CASRRSRLVSYNEQFF. The chain carries TRBV6-6 and TRBJ2-1; no reliable D call. The V and J ends lost 6 bases and 4 bases respectively, with 19 bases between them. Germline V CDR1 and CDR2: MNHNY, SVGAGI (reference sequence). The CDR3 runs to 16 residues.

The chain employs TRBV27 and TRBJ2-6; no reliable D call. Per the germline V gene, CDR1 is MNHEY and CDR2 is SMNVEV (reference sequence). The CDR3 covers 15 residues. V gave up 4 bases and J gave up 4 bases, with 11 bases separating them. CDR3: CASSYSWSGANVLTF. The CDR3 nucleotides are TGTGCCAGCAGTTACTCATGGTCGGGGGCCAACGTCCTGACTTTC.

This chain uses TRBV6-1 with TRBJ1-1, with TRBD1 as a possible D gene (6 bases). The V end lost 3 bases, the J end lost 4 bases, and 9 bases lay between the germline ends. Germline CDR1 reads MNHNS; CDR2 reads SASEGT. The CDR3 length is 13 residues. The CDR3 sequence: CASSEGAVTEAFF. CDR3 nucleotides: TGTGCCAGCAGTGAGGGGGCGGTCACTGAAGCTTTCTTT.

J is TRBJ2-3 and V is TRBV7-9, with D possibly TRBD2 on 6 matching bases. V was cut by 5 bases and J by 0 bases, with 15 bases left in between. Germline V gene lookup returns CDR1 SEHNR and CDR2 FQNEAQ (reference sequence). The CDR3 spans 16 residues. The CDR3 nucleotides are TGTGCCAGCAGCCTCCCGGTAGGAGGGAGCACAGATACGCAGTATTTT. Its translation: CASSLPVGGSTDTQYF.

The V call is TRBV5-1, the J call TRBJ2-3, with 12 bases identical to TRBD2. The junction had 4 bases not matched to a gene; V was cut back by 4 bases and J by 4 bases. CDR3 size: 15 residues. Per the germline V gene, CDR1 is SGHRS and CDR2 is YFSETQ. Here the CDR3 reads CASSRLAGDPDTQYF. The DNA of the CDR3 is TGCGCCAGCAGCCGACTAGCGGGAGACCCAGATACGCAGTATTTT.

The gene calls are TRBV7-7 and TRBJ2-7, with D perhaps TRBD2 (7 bases). Germline-derived CDR1 and CDR2 are SSHAT and FNYEAQ (reference sequence). The CDR3 is made up of 13 amino acids. V dropped 1 base and J dropped 6 bases, with 10 bases sitting between them. In DNA, the CDR3 is TGTGCCAGCAGCTTAGTGAGGGGGGGCGAGCAGTACTTC. Translating gives CASSLVRGGEQYF.

The gene calls are TRBV6-1 and TRBJ2-3; possibly TRBD2 for D (6 bases). The CDR3 is 15 amino acids. CDR1 and CDR2 from the germline V gene are MNHNS and SASEGT. V was cut by 7 bases and J by 4 bases, with 18 bases left in between. CDR3 sequence (DNA): TGTGCCAGCAAGACCTGGGCGGGAACGCCAGATACGCAGTATTTT. Residues: CASKTWAGTPDTQYF.

This rearrangement joins TRBV10-3 to TRBJ1-1, with D possibly TRBD1 on 5 matching bases. Germline V lookup: CDR1 ENHRY, CDR2 SYGVKD. The CDR3 sequence is 14 residues long. The germline V and J ends were trimmed by 6 bases and 5 bases, with 16 bases remaining between them. This chain's CDR3 is CAISGLGRETEAFF. In nucleotides, the CDR3 is TGTGCCATCAGCGGGCTGGGGCGGGAAACTGAAGCTTTCTTT.

The chain employs TRBV6-5 and TRBJ2-7, with a weak D call TRBD1 (5 bases). The germline V and J ends were trimmed by 2 bases and 4 bases, with 15 bases remaining between them. In germline, CDR1 is MNHEY, CDR2 SVGAGI. The CDR3 consists of 15 residues. The CDR3 region has the DNA TGTGCCAGCAGTTACGGGCAGGGTTTTCGGTACGAGCAGTACTTC. Amino acid sequence: CASSYGQGFRYEQYF.

The V gene is TRBV5-1, the J gene TRBJ2-2; 11 nucleotides agree with TRBD2. The CDR3 extends over 16 amino acids. Losses at the gene ends were 4 bases for V and 0 bases for J; bases not matched to a gene: 2. Per germline, CDR1 SGHRS and CDR2 YFSETQ. The CDR3 nucleotides are TGCGCCAGCAGCATACTAGCGGGGGCGAACACCGGGGAGCTGTTTTTT. Protein: CASSILAGANTGELFF.

The V gene is TRBV5-1, the J gene TRBJ2-2, with 7 bases identical to TRBD1. The CDR3 is made up of 14 amino acids. The trim removed 4 bases at V and 6 bases at J, leaving 6 bases unmatched. CDR1 is SGHRS, CDR2 YFSETQ, per germline. The CDR3 spells CASSRDRVPGELFF. The CDR3 DNA is TGCGCCAGCAGCAGAGACAGGGTCCCCGGGGAGCTGTTTTTT.

The V call is TRBV5-1, the J call TRBJ2-3, with a weak D call TRBD2 (6 bases). The CDR3 totals 15 residues. Deletions cut 4 bases from V and 3 bases from J, with 15 bases between. Germline loops: CDR1 SGHRS, CDR2 YFSETQ. The CDR3 DNA follows: TGCGCCAGCAGCCTTTGGGGGGAGTCGACAGATACGCAGTATTTT. Translating it yields CASSLWGESTDTQYF.

The chain uses TRBV6-5 and TRBJ2-7; 8 positions agree with TRBD1. Germline CDR1 is MNHEY and CDR2 is SVGAGI. The CDR3 is made up of 15 amino acids. The J segment lost 1 base and the V segment lost 2 bases, leaving 4 bases of the junction unmatched. The CDR3 nucleotides read TGTGCCAGCAGTTACCGGGACAGGCCATCCTACGAGCAGTACTTC. The encoded protein is CASSYRDRPSYEQYF.

V gene TRBV5-1 combines with J gene TRBJ2-1; 11 bases align to TRBD2. The germline V gene has CDR1 SGHRS and CDR2 YFSETQ. Trimming at V came to 6 bases and at J to 9 bases, leaving 11 bases not matched to a gene. This CDR3 comprises 15 residues. CDR3 sequence: CASTPRGLAGGEQFF. CDR3 in DNA: TGCGCCAGCACCCCCCGGGGGCTAGCGGGAGGTGAGCAGTTCTTC.

The rearrangement uses TRBV5-1 and TRBJ2-2; the D gene is possibly TRBD1 (6 bases). V was pared by 4 bases and J by 0 bases, with 7 bases between. The CDR3 length is 14 residues. Germline lookup yields CDR1 SGHRS and CDR2 YFSETQ. This chain's CDR3 is CASSQGTNTGELFF. The CDR3, as DNA: TGCGCCAGCAGCCAGGGGACGAACACCGGGGAGCTGTTTTTT.